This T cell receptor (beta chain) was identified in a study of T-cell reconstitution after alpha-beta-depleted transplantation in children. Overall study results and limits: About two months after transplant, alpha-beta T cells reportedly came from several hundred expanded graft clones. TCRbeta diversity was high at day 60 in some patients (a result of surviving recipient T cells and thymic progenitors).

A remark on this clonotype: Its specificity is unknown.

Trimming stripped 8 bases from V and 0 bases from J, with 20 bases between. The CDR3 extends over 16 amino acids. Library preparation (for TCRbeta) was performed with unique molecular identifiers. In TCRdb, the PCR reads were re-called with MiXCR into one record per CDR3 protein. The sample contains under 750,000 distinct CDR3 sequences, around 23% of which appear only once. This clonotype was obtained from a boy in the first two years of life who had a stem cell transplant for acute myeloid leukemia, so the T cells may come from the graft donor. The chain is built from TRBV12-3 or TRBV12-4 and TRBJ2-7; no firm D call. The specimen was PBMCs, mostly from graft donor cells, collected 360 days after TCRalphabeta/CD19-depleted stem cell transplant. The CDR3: CASSIRYLPSSYEQYF. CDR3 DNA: TGTGCCAGCTCCATACGGTACTTACCTAGCTCCTACGAGCAGTACTTC.